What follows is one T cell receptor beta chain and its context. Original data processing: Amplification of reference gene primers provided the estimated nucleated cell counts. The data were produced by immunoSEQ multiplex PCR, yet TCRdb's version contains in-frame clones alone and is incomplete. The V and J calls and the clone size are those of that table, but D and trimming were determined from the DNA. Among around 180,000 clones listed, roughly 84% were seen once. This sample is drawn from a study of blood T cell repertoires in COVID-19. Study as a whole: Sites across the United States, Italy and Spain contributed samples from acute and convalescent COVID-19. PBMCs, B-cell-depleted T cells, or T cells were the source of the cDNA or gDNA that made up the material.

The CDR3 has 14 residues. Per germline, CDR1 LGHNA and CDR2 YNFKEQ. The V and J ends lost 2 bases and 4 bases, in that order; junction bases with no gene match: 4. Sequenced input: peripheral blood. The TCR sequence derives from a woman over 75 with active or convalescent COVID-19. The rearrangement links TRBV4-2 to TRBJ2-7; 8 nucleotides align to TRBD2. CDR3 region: CASSQISGTYEQYF. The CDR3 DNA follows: TGTGCCAGCAGCCAAATTAGCGGGACTTACGAGCAGTACTTC.